These 20 T cell receptor beta chains were sequenced from one sample in a study of blood T cell repertoires in COVID-19. Repertoires were generated with immunoSEQ multiplex PCR, while TCRdb's copy carries only in-frame clones and drops some. The sample holds some 460,000 clones, more than 85% seen once. Sequenced input: peripheral blood. The source is a woman in her twenties or thirties with acute or convalescent COVID-19.

This clone was recorded a few times. This chain joins TRBV7-9 and TRBJ2-1, with D hard to call. Trimming took off 2 bases at V and 5 bases at J, with 7 bases between the two ends. Germline loops: CDR1 SEHNR, CDR2 FQNEAQ (reference sequence). The CDR3 has 13 amino acids. The CDR3 DNA reads TGTGCCAGCAGCTTAATTATAAACAATGAGCAGTTCTTC. It specifies CASSLIINNEQFF.

The chain recombines TRBV28 with TRBJ1-5; tentatively, D is TRBD1 (6 bases). The CDR3 loop spans 17 amino acids. The germline V and J ends were trimmed by 1 base and 0 bases, with 13 bases remaining between them. Per germline, CDR1 MDHEN and CDR2 SYDVKM. This CDR3 is CASSLSGGRYSNQPQHF. The CDR3 nucleotides read TGTGCCAGCAGTTTATCCGGGGGGCGATATAGCAATCAGCCCCAGCATTTT.

In regard to this clone: Distinct nucleotide sequences in the sample also encode this CDR3. The V gene is TRBV7-9, the J gene TRBJ1-4, with 11 bases identical to TRBD1. The CDR3 length is 15 residues. The germline CDR1 and CDR2 sequences are SEHNR and FQNEAQ (reference sequence). V gave up 4 bases and J gave up 5 bases; unmatched junction bases: 3. The CDR3, as DNA: TGTGCCAGCAGCTCAGGACAGGGGGCGAATGAAAAACTGTTTTTT. It specifies CASSSGQGANEKLFF.

The chain recombines TRBV15 with TRBJ2-2; tentatively, D is TRBD1 (6 bases). The CDR3 runs to 12 residues. Germline-derived CDR1 and CDR2 are LNHNV and YYDKDF (reference sequence). The ends were cut back, 8 bases at V and 13 bases at J, with 17 bases in the middle. Written as DNA, the CDR3 is TGTGCCACCGGACAGTCTGGCGTGGGGCTGTTTTTT. Translation gives CATGQSGVGLFF.

This clone was detected once. The rearrangement links TRBV7-6 to TRBJ2-1, with 7 bases lining up with TRBD2. The CDR3 is 12 residues long. Germline CDR1 SGHVS, CDR2 FNYEAQ. The junction had 2 bases not matched to a gene; V was cut back by 3 bases and J by 9 bases. CDR3: CASSLSSGEQFF. Here the CDR3 DNA reads TGTGCCAGCAGCTTGTCTAGCGGTGAGCAGTTCTTC.

The genes are TRBV2 and TRBJ2-6; D is possibly TRBD2 (5 bases). The CDR3 runs 15 residues. Germline loops: CDR1 SNHLY, CDR2 FYNNEI. The V gene lost 2 bases and the J gene lost 2 bases, with 7 bases spanning the gap. CDR3 DNA sequence: TGTGCCAGCAGTGAACCCGGGGCTGGGGCCAACGTCCTGACTTTC. This codes for CASSEPGAGANVLTF.

This rearrangement joins TRBV6-1 to TRBJ2-5, with 10 bases identical to TRBD2. Germline V lookup: CDR1 MNHNS, CDR2 SASEGT. This CDR3 has 14 amino acids. The V segment lost 3 bases and the J segment 5 bases; nucleotides outside the gene matches: 3. The CDR3 region has the DNA TGTGCCAGCAGTGATAGCGGGGGGTTGGAGACCCAGTACTTC. This gives the protein CASSDSGGLETQYF.

The V and J genes are TRBV5-5 and TRBJ1-5; the D is unclear. The CDR3 extends over 15 amino acids. Between the trimmed V and J ends, which lost 1 base and 4 bases, there was a span of 12 bases. In germline, CDR1 is SGHKS, CDR2 YYEKEE (reference sequence). CDR3 sequence: CASSLTQRLNQPQHF. The DNA of the CDR3 is TGTGCCAGCAGCTTGACGCAGCGGCTAAATCAGCCCCAGCATTTT.

The chain is built from TRBV6-5 and TRBJ1-6; D perhaps matches TRBD1 (5 bases). The CDR3 contains 15 residues. Germline CDR1 and CDR2: MNHEY and SVGAGI. V shed 7 bases and J shed 4 bases, with 14 bases lying between them. The CDR3 nucleotides are TGTGCCAGCACCCCGGAGGGACTTTATAATTCACCCCTCCACTTT. Translation: CASTPEGLYNSPLHF.

The V and J genes are TRBV2 and TRBJ1-5, with TRBD1 matching 7 bases. The CDR3 runs 15 residues. V dropped 6 bases and J dropped 1; count of bases not matched to a gene: 6. Germline-derived CDR1 and CDR2 are SNHLY and FYNNEI. CDR3 sequence reads: CASSGGQESNQPQHF. CDR3 sequence (DNA): TGTGCCAGCAGCGGTGGACAGGAGAGCAATCAGCCCCAGCATTTT.

The rearrangement links TRBV23-1 to TRBJ1-5; 8 positions agree with TRBD1. TRBV23-1 is annotated as an ORF whose role is uncertain. This CDR3 spans 16 amino acids. The V gene end was trimmed by 5 bases and the J gene end by 0 bases; junction bases not matched to a gene: 6. CDR3 sequence (DNA): TGCGCCAGCAGTTCGACAGGGGAAAATAGCAATCAGCCCCAGCATTTT. Protein product: CASSSTGENSNQPQHF.

In DNA, the CDR3 is TGTGCCAGCAGCACAGGGTTCCTCTCTGGAAACACCATATATTTT. Its protein product is CASSTGFLSGNTIYF. The J gene is TRBJ1-3, the V gene TRBV7-2; D may be TRBD1 (6 bases). The germline gives CDR1 SGHTA, CDR2 FQGNSA. The CDR3 contains 15 residues. The ends were cut back, 5 bases at V and 0 bases at J, with 11 bases in the middle.

This sequence joins TRBV5-4 and TRBJ1-2; D gene unclear. The length of the CDR3 is 14 residues. CDR1 and CDR2 (germline): SGHNT, YYREEE (reference sequence). V dropped 0 bases and J dropped 0 bases, with 6 bases sitting between them. CDR3 loop: CASSLDRPNYGYTF. In DNA form, the CDR3 reads TGTGCCAGCAGCTTGGACAGACCTAACTATGGCTACACCTTC.

The rearrangement links TRBV6-6 to TRBJ1-2, with D maybe TRBD1 (5 bases). The CDR3 is 14 residues long. Germline V gives CDR1 MNHNY, CDR2 SVGAGI (reference sequence). The germline V and J ends were trimmed by 6 bases and 3 bases, with 14 bases remaining between them. CDR3 loop: CASSGGRVDYGYTF. In nucleotides, the CDR3 is TGTGCCAGCAGCGGGGGGAGGGTTGACTATGGCTACACCTTC.

V and J are TRBV23-1 and TRBJ2-7; a weak D match, TRBD2 (5 bases). TRBV23-1 qualifies as an ORF whose function is uncertain. The CDR3 is 16 amino acids. V lost 1 base to trimming and J lost 2 bases, with 15 bases between them. The CDR3 region is CASSQLGLAIPYEQYF. Here the CDR3 DNA reads TGCGCCAGCAGTCAATTAGGGCTAGCAATCCCCTACGAGCAGTACTTC.

CDR3 nucleotide sequence: TGTGCCAGCAGCTTAGATGGTAGACTAGCGGGAAGGACCCAGTACTTC. Amino acid sequence: CASSLDGRLAGRTQYF. The chain links TRBV7-8 to TRBJ2-5; 11 bases are a match to TRBD2. The germline V gene encodes CDR1 SGHVS and CDR2 FQNEAQ. The CDR3 runs 16 residues. V shed 1 base and J 7 bases; nucleotides not matched to a gene: 8.

The chain recombines TRBV18 with TRBJ2-2; 12 bases align to TRBD2. The germline CDR1 and CDR2 sequences are KGHSH and LQKENI. Unmatched junction bases numbered 10, after V lost 1 base and J lost 7 bases. There are 18 residues in the CDR3. The CDR3 sequence is CASSPLALAGGPDGELFF. CDR3 DNA: TGTGCCAGCTCACCACTCGCGCTAGCGGGGGGGCCGGACGGGGAGCTGTTTTTT.

The chain combines TRBV5-1 with TRBJ2-1; 9 bases are a match to TRBD1. Per germline, CDR1 SGHRS and CDR2 YFSETQ. The CDR3 is 14 amino acids. Losses at the gene ends were 4 bases for V and 5 bases for J; bases not matched to a gene: 4. The CDR3 DNA follows: TGCGCCAGCAGCCCGGGACAGGGAAACAATGAGCAGTTCTTC. Amino acids: CASSPGQGNNEQFF.

J is TRBJ2-3 and V is TRBV5-1; TRBD2 agrees at 12 bases. The ends lost 4 bases at V and 0 bases at J; junction bases unmatched: 9. CDR1 SGHRS and CDR2 YFSETQ come from the germline V gene. The CDR3 extends over 18 amino acids. CDR3 residues: CASSGGLAGILSTDTQYF. The DNA for the CDR3 is TGCGCCAGCAGCGGAGGACTAGCGGGAATTCTAAGCACAGATACGCAGTATTTT.

This clone was recorded once. Distinct nucleotide sequences in the sample also encode this CDR3. The chain is built from TRBV5-1 and TRBJ1-1; 7 bases agree with TRBD1. V lost 4 bases, J lost 1 base, and 4 bases stayed unmatched. The germline CDR1 and CDR2 sequences are SGHRS and YFSETQ. The CDR3 runs to 14 residues. The CDR3: CASSLGQQNTEAFF. The CDR3 region has the DNA TGCGCCAGCAGCCTGGGACAGCAGAACACTGAAGCTTTCTTT.